The 19 T cell receptor beta chains presented below share a single source sample, sequenced in a study of T cell repertoires in cytomegalovirus infection. What these receptors recognize is not known. TCRdb called the reads again in MiXCR, with one record for every CDR3 protein. The sample lists about 770,000 distinct CDR3 sequences; about 27% were seen once. Here the sequenced sample was cultured CD8+ T cells from PBMCs, taken from culture after CMV antigen stimulation. The receptor source for this set is a human donor in good health (CMV status not recorded). Some clones in this sample may be carry-over from other donors' samples.

This chain joins TRBV7-6 and TRBJ1-2; D remains unclear. V gave up 5 bases and J gave up 3 bases, with 10 bases separating them. This CDR3 spans 13 amino acids. Germline CDR1 reads SGHVS; CDR2 reads FNYEAQ. In DNA, the CDR3 is TGTGCCAGCAGCCGCCTCATCGACTATGGCTACACCTTC. Translated, it gives CASSRLIDYGYTF.

To note about this clonotype: This likely reflects a read error, since a far larger clone is one base away. V is TRBV7-1 and J is TRBJ1-1; D gene uncertain. TRBV7-1 carries the ORF label, with uncertain function. With 3 bases removed from V and 1 base from J, the gap between germline ends came to 9 bases. There are 14 residues in the CDR3. CDR3 region: CASSSGSGNTEAFF. The CDR3 DNA sequence: TGTGCCAGCAGCTCTGGGTCAGGGAACACTGAAGCTTTCTTT.

The rearrangement joins TRBV27 to TRBJ1-6; D is undetermined. The V and J ends lost 4 bases and 7 bases respectively, with 14 bases between them. This CDR3 spans 15 amino acids. CDR1 and CDR2 from the germline V gene are MNHEY and SMNVEV (reference sequence). The CDR3 DNA is TGTGCCAGCAGTTCGCTCTGGGAGGGCAATTCACCCCTCCACTTT. Its protein is CASSSLWEGNSPLHF.

V and J are TRBV7-9 and TRBJ1-2; no firm D call. V was trimmed by 5 bases and J by 1 base, leaving 11 bases between them. CDR1 SEHNR and CDR2 FQNEAQ come from the germline V gene (reference sequence). The CDR3 runs 14 residues. Here the CDR3 DNA reads TGTGCCAGCAGCCATTACCATGGTAACTATGGCTACACCTTC. Protein product: CASSHYHGNYGYTF.

This clonotype appeared once. The chain couples TRBV19 to TRBJ1-5; no firm D call. Trimming took 2 bases from V and 2 from J, leaving 13 bases between them. CDR1 LNHDA and CDR2 SQIVND come from the germline V gene (reference sequence). The CDR3 covers 16 residues. For the CDR3, the DNA is TGTGCCAGTAGTATAAGAGGGAGCTGGGGCAATCAGCCCCAGCATTTT. Translation: CASSIRGSWGNQPQHF.

This chain joins TRBV7-9 and TRBJ2-7; TRBD1 aligns across 10 bases. V lost 6 bases to trimming and J lost 5 bases; unmatched junction nucleotides: 10. CDR1 is SEHNR, CDR2 FQNEAQ, per germline (reference sequence). The CDR3 totals 15 residues. Here the CDR3 DNA reads TGTGCCAGCAGTTACCGGGACAGGGGACTTGACGAGCAGTACTTC. Its translation is CASSYRDRGLDEQYF.

The sample holds a few counts of this clonotype. This chain uses TRBV19 with TRBJ2-2, with D uncertain. The CDR3 is 12 amino acids. V lost 8 bases and J 7 bases, leaving 11 bases between the germline ends. Germline V CDR1 and CDR2: LNHDA, SQIVND (reference sequence). The DNA for the CDR3 is TGTGCCAGTGCTAGGTCAGTCGGGGAGCTGTTTTTT. It codes for CASARSVGELFF.

This clonotype has a count of ten or more. The chain joins TRBV7-6 to TRBJ1-1; 7 positions agree with TRBD1. V lost 5 bases, J lost 5 bases, and 5 bases stayed unmatched. The germline gives CDR1 SGHVS, CDR2 FNYEAQ. The CDR3 sequence is 13 residues long. CDR3: CASSEGAHTEAFF. The CDR3 nucleotides read TGTGCCAGCAGCGAGGGGGCGCATACTGAAGCTTTCTTT.

A few counts support this clonotype. V is TRBV12-3 or TRBV12-4 and J is TRBJ2-5; D is possibly TRBD1 (5 bases). This CDR3 is built from 14 residues. V dropped 4 bases and J dropped 2 bases, with 11 bases sitting between them. The CDR3 DNA is TGTGCCAGCAGTTCCTTGGACACACAAGAGACCCAGTACTTC. Protein sequence: CASSSLDTQETQYF.

This clonotype appeared a few times. Here the CDR3 reads CASTPRGGLALTGELFF. CDR3 bases: TGTGCCAGCACCCCACGTGGTGGACTAGCACTCACCGGGGAGCTGTTTTTT. The chain couples TRBV7-6 to TRBJ2-2; TRBD2 matches at 8 bases. The CDR3 totals 17 residues. The junction had 14 bases not matched to a gene; V was cut back by 7 bases and J by 4 bases. Germline V gene data show CDR1 as SGHVS and CDR2 as FNYEAQ.

This clonotype was observed at least ten times. The chain couples TRBV19 to TRBJ1-5, with TRBD1 as a possible D gene (5 bases). From germline, CDR1 is LNHDA and CDR2 SQIVND (reference sequence). There are 12 residues in the CDR3. Trimming left V 6 bases short and J 9 bases short, with 12 bases between. The CDR3: CASRTGSGPQHF. CDR3 sequence (DNA): TGTGCCAGTAGAACAGGCTCGGGGCCCCAGCATTTT.

This clonotype was seen at least ten times. The rearrangement uses TRBV7-2 and TRBJ2-5; either TRBD1 or TRBD2 may supply D (5 bases each). V was trimmed by 2 bases and J by 1 base, leaving 11 bases between them. From germline, CDR1 is SGHTA and CDR2 FQGNSA. The CDR3 runs 15 residues. CDR3 DNA: TGTGCCAGCAGCTTAAGGGACGGGGCCCAAGAGACCCAGTACTTC. Translation: CASSLRDGAQETQYF.

This clonotype has just a few counts. The gene calls are TRBV6-2 or TRBV6-3 and TRBJ2-4; no clear D gene. Trimming left V 8 bases short and J 7 bases short, with 18 bases between. Germline V gives CDR1 MNHEY, CDR2 SVGEGT. The length of the CDR3 is 14 residues. The CDR3 protein is CASGELGSGNIQYF. The CDR3 DNA follows: TGTGCCAGCGGAGAGTTGGGCAGTGGGAACATTCAGTACTTC.

This chain links TRBV14 with TRBJ2-3; the D call may be TRBD1 or TRBD2 (5 bases each). V gave up 3 bases and J gave up 4 bases, with 14 bases separating them. The CDR3 has 15 amino acids. The germline gives CDR1 SGHDN, CDR2 FVKESK. The CDR3 loop is CASSHGAWGADTQYF. The CDR3, as DNA: TGTGCCAGCAGCCACGGGGCCTGGGGCGCAGATACGCAGTATTTT.

This clonotype was counted at least ten times. This rearrangement joins TRBV7-9 to TRBJ2-5; perhaps D is TRBD1 or TRBD2 (5 bases each). The CDR3 covers 13 residues. V lost 5 bases, J lost 2 bases, and 9 bases lay in between. Germline V lookup: CDR1 SEHNR, CDR2 FQNEAQ (reference sequence). CDR3 region: CASSPGPQETQYF. As DNA, the CDR3 is TGTGCCAGCAGCCCGGGACCTCAAGAGACCCAGTACTTC.

J is TRBJ2-1 and V is TRBV4-1; TRBD1 aligns across 7 bases. This CDR3 has 15 residues. V lost 2 bases and J lost 8; bases outside the gene matches: 9. Germline V CDR1 and CDR2: MGHRA, YSYEKL. The CDR3 here is CASSQTGESYDEQFF. The CDR3 nucleotides are TGCGCCAGCAGCCAAACAGGGGAAAGTTACGATGAGCAGTTCTTC.

This clonotype is a singleton in its sample. The V gene is TRBV7-6, the J gene TRBJ1-1; no clear D gene. Germline-derived CDR1 and CDR2 are SGHVS and FNYEAQ. Trimming took off 6 bases at V and 4 bases at J, with 9 bases between the two ends. The CDR3 runs 12 residues. The CDR3 DNA reads as TGTGCCAGCAGGTCCACTGGCACTGAAGCTTTCTTT. It yields the protein CASRSTGTEAFF.

The rearrangement uses TRBV29-1 and TRBJ1-1; D gene ambiguous. Deletions cut 6 bases from V and 1 base from J, with 9 bases between. This CDR3 contains 12 residues. In germline, CDR1 is SQVTM, CDR2 ANQGSEA. CDR3 DNA sequence: TGCAGCGTGAGCAGAAGGAACACTGAAGCTTTCTTT. Translated, it gives CSVSRRNTEAFF.

The chain couples TRBV27 to TRBJ1-4; D is possibly TRBD1 (5 bases). CDR1 is MNHEY and CDR2 is SMNVEV in the germline V gene (reference sequence). This CDR3 spans 13 amino acids. Trimming shortened V by 4 bases and J by 7 bases, and 10 bases separated the two germline ends. The CDR3 spells CASSSRVGEKLFF. CDR3 DNA sequence: TGTGCCAGCAGTTCCAGGGTTGGTGAAAAACTGTTTTTT.